One and the same sample provided the 17 T cell receptor beta chains below, sequenced in a study of blood T cell repertoires in COVID-19. Clones were read by immunoSEQ multiplex PCR, and TCRdb kept only the in-frame ones, dropping some. This sample carries about 65,000 clones, roughly 80% of them seen once, and the ten largest clones take roughly 39%. The sequencing input was peripheral blood. All receptors derive from a human donor in a cohort sampled during active COVID-19.

The V call is TRBV7-9, the J call TRBJ1-1; possibly TRBD1 for D (5 bases). CDR3 length: 14 amino acids. V lost 1 base and J 10 bases, leaving 16 bases between the germline ends. Germline lookup yields CDR1 SEHNR and CDR2 FQNEAQ (reference sequence). The CDR3 region is CASSLVISQGVAFF. The DNA for the CDR3 is TGTGCCAGCAGCTTAGTTATTTCCCAGGGCGTAGCTTTCTTT.

This chain connects TRBV7-9 to TRBJ1-1, with D possibly matching TRBD1 (5 bases). Trimming took off 4 bases at V and 6 bases at J, with 21 bases between the two ends. The CDR3 is made up of 16 amino acids. Per germline, CDR1 SEHNR and CDR2 FQNEAQ (reference sequence). The DNA of the CDR3 is TGTGCCAGCAGCTACGGAGGGCCAGGGAGGGTAGCTGAAGCTTTCTTT. This codes for CASSYGGPGRVAEAFF.

V is TRBV2 and J is TRBJ2-1; unclear D gene. CDR1 is SNHLY, CDR2 FYNNEI, per germline. The CDR3 spans 13 residues. V was trimmed by 8 bases and J by 3 bases, leaving 11 bases between them. The CDR3 DNA reads as TGTGCCAGCTCCGGAGTAGACTACAATGAGCAGTTCTTC. This encodes CASSGVDYNEQFF. Looking up the rest from reference TRBV2 and TRBJ2-1 gives the full variable domain: EPEVTQTPSHQVTQMGQEVILRCVPISNHLYFYWYRQILGQKVEFLVSFYNNEISEKSEIFDDQFSVERPDGSNFTLKIRSTKLEDSAMYFCASSGVDYNEQFFGPGTRLTVL.

Written as DNA, the CDR3 is TGTGCCAGCAGCCGGACAGGGGGCCCATATGGCTACACCTTC. Translation: CASSRTGGPYGYTF. The V call is TRBV4-2, the J call TRBJ1-2; 11 bases fit TRBD1. The length of the CDR3 is 14 residues. Trimming cost V 4 bases and J 5 bases; bases outside gene matches: 3. The germline V gene has CDR1 LGHNA and CDR2 YNFKEQ.

The J gene is TRBJ1-4, the V gene TRBV30; D may be TRBD1 (5 bases). The CDR3 loop spans 15 amino acids. Trimming cost V 0 bases and J 6 bases, with 14 bases left between them. The germline V gene encodes CDR1 GTSNPN and CDR2 SVGIG (reference sequence). DNA for the CDR3: TGTGCCTGGAGTGTACAACGGCCCAGGGATGAAAAACTGTTTTTT. Its protein is CAWSVQRPRDEKLFF.

This chain uses TRBV5-4 with TRBJ2-5; tentatively, D is TRBD1 (6 bases). Trimming cost V 3 bases and J 2 bases, with 11 bases left between them. The CDR3 has 14 residues. The germline V gene encodes CDR1 SGHNT and CDR2 YYREEE (reference sequence). CDR3 sequence: CASSSRGLQETQYF. The CDR3 nucleotides read TGTGCCAGCAGCTCGAGGGGGTTACAAGAGACCCAGTACTTC.

The chain carries TRBV30 and TRBJ2-1, with 9 bases that match TRBD1. V gave up 0 bases and J gave up 8 bases; unmatched junction bases: 5. The CDR3 has 14 residues. CDR1 and CDR2 (germline): GTSNPN, SVGIG (reference sequence). CDR3 sequence reads: CAWSVGTGRDEQFF. For the CDR3, the DNA is TGTGCCTGGAGTGTCGGGACAGGGAGGGATGAGCAGTTCTTC.

The V and J genes are TRBV7-2 and TRBJ2-5; a weak D match, TRBD1 (5 bases). Trimming shortened V by 0 bases and J by 5 bases, and 10 bases separated the two germline ends. There are 14 residues in the CDR3. Germline V lookup: CDR1 SGHTA, CDR2 FQGNSA. The CDR3 here is CASSLAGPGETQYF. For the CDR3, the DNA is TGTGCCAGCAGCTTAGCAGGCCCAGGGGAGACCCAGTACTTC.

A few counts support this clone. The chain carries TRBV5-1 and TRBJ2-5; 7 nucleotides agree with TRBD1. Germline V gene lookup returns CDR1 SGHRS and CDR2 YFSETQ. V lost 0 bases, J lost 2 bases, and 13 bases stayed unmatched. The CDR3 has 18 amino acids. The CDR3 sequence is CASSLGRQGLTGQETQYF. DNA of the CDR3: TGCGCCAGCAGCTTGGGAAGACAGGGATTAACGGGGCAAGAGACCCAGTACTTC. Supplemented by reference TRBV5-1 and TRBJ2-5, the full variable domain reads KAGVTQTPRYLIKTRGQQVTLSCSPISGHRSVSWYQQTPGQGLQFLFEYFSETQRNKGNFPGRFSGRQFSNSRSEMNVSTLELGDSALYLCASSLGRQGLTGQETQYFGPGTRLLVL.

This clone was counted a few times. The chain employs TRBV27 and TRBJ1-2; D ambiguous. Germline CDR1 is MNHEY and CDR2 is SMNVEV (reference sequence). The CDR3 spans 13 residues. The V and J ends lost 7 bases and 8 bases respectively, with 17 bases between them. The CDR3 sequence is CASTQSGEGGYTF. The CDR3 nucleotides read TGTGCCAGCACCCAGAGCGGGGAGGGAGGCTACACCTTC.

The chain uses TRBV19 and TRBJ2-7, with 9 bases fitting TRBD1. The CDR3 sequence is 14 residues long. Trimming cost V 6 bases and J 6 bases; bases outside gene matches: 9. The germline V gene encodes CDR1 LNHDA and CDR2 SQIVND (reference sequence). CDR3 sequence: CASSTGQGNPEQYF. DNA of the CDR3: TGTGCCAGTAGCACCGGACAGGGGAATCCCGAGCAGTACTTC.

V gene TRBV7-9 combines with J gene TRBJ1-5, with 7 bases aligning to TRBD1. The germline CDR1 and CDR2 sequences are SEHNR and FQNEAQ (reference sequence). V lost 4 bases to trimming and J lost 0 bases; unmatched junction nucleotides: 6. The CDR3 spans 16 residues. The CDR3 sequence is CASSSSDRISNQPQHF. The CDR3 DNA is TGTGCCAGCAGCTCCTCGGACAGGATTAGCAATCAGCCCCAGCATTTT.

V gene TRBV9 combines with J gene TRBJ1-2, with D perhaps TRBD1 (6 bases). Germline-derived CDR1 and CDR2 are SGDLS and YYNGEE. There are 16 residues in the CDR3. V lost 0 bases to trimming and J lost 4 bases, with 16 bases between them. CDR3 DNA sequence: TGTGCCAGCAGCGTAGGGGGGCCCCAAACGTCCTATGGCTACACCTTC. It encodes CASSVGGPQTSYGYTF. Complete variable domain (other parts from reference TRBV9 and TRBJ1-2): DSGVTQTPKHLITATGQRVTLRCSPRSGDLSVYWYQQSLDQGLQFLIQYYNGEERAKGNILERFSAQQFPDLHSELNLSSLELGDSALYFCASSVGGPQTSYGYTFGSGTRLTVV.

This chain uses TRBV5-1 with TRBJ2-3; 8 bases match TRBD2. The V gene's germline CDR1 is SGHRS and CDR2 YFSETQ. With 0 bases clipped from V and 6 bases from J, the junction kept 9 bases outside the gene matches. This CDR3 spans 16 amino acids. The CDR3 region has the DNA TGCGCCAGCAGCTTGGCCCCTACTAGCGGAGGGGATACGCAGTATTTT. Its translation is CASSLAPTSGGDTQYF.

This chain links TRBV30 with TRBJ1-2; D possibly corresponds to TRBD1 (6 bases). Trimming removed 1 base at V and 4 bases at J, with 13 bases between. Germline loops: CDR1 GTSNPN, CDR2 SVGIG (reference sequence). The CDR3 extends over 14 amino acids. CDR3 sequence: CAWSAIGQIYGYTF. CDR3 DNA: TGTGCCTGGAGTGCCATTGGACAGATCTATGGCTACACCTTC.

The chain joins TRBV4-2 to TRBJ1-1; 7 positions match TRBD1. This CDR3 comprises 17 residues. Germline loops: CDR1 LGHNA, CDR2 YNFKEQ. V lost 0 bases to trimming and J lost 3 bases; unmatched junction nucleotides: 10. As DNA, the CDR3 is TGTGCCAGCAGCCAAGAATGGGCGACAGGGATGGACACTGAAGCTTTCTTT. This translates into CASSQEWATGMDTEAFF.

The V and J genes are TRBV7-3 and TRBJ1-5; 7 bases are shared with TRBD1. Germline CDR1 is SGHTA and CDR2 is FQGTGA. The CDR3 is made up of 13 amino acids. V lost 2 bases, J lost 7 bases, and 2 bases stayed unmatched. The chain's CDR3 is CASSLDRDQPQHF. Here the CDR3 DNA reads TGTGCCAGCAGCTTAGACAGGGACCAGCCCCAGCATTTT.